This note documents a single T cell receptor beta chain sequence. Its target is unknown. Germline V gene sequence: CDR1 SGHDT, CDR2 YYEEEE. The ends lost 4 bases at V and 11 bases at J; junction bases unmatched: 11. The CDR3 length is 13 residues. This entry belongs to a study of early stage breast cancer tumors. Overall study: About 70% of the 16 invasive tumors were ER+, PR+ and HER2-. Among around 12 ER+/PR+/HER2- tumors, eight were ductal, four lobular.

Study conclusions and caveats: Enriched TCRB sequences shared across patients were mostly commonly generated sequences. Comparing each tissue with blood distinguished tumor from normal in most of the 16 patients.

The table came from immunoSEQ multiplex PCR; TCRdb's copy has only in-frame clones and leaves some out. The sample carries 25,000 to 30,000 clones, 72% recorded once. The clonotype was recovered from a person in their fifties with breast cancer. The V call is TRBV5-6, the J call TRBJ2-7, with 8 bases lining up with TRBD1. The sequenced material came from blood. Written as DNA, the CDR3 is TGTGCCAGCAGCAGGACAGGGTCCTTGATGGAGTACTTC. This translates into CASSRTGSLMEYF. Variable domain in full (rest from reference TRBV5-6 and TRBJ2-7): DAGVTQSPTHLIKTRGQQVTLRCSPKSGHDTVSWYQQALGQGPQFIFQYYEEEERQRGNFPDRFSGHQFPNYSSELNVNALLLGDSALYLCASSRTGSLMEYFGPGTRLTVT.